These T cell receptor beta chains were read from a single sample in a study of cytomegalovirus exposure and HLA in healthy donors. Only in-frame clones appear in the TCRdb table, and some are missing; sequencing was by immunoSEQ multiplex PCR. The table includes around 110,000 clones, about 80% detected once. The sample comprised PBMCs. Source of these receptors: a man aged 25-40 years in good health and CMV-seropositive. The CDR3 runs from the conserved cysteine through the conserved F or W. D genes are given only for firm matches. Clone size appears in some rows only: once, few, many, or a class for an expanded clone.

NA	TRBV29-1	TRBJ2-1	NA	TGCAGCGTCGAAGGACAGACCTCCTACAATGAGCAGTTCTTC	CSVEGQTSYNEQFF
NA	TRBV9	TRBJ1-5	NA	TGTGCCAGCAGCGCCGCCAGGGGGCCCCAGCATTTT	CASSAARGPQHF
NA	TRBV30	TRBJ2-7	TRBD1	TGTGCCTGGAGCGGGATTCAGGGGGCCACCGAGCAGTACTTC	CAWSGIQGATEQYF
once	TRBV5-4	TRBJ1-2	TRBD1	TGTGCCAGCAGCCTAAGGACAGGGTATAACTATGGCTACACCTTC	CASSLRTGYNYGYTF
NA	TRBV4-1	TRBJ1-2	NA	TGCGCCAGCAGTCACGTGGCTCGAAAACGGGATGGCTACACCTTC	CASSHVARKRDGYTF
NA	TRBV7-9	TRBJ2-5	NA	TGTTCCAGCAGCTTACAGGGAGAGACCCAGTACTTC	CSSSLQGETQYF
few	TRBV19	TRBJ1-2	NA	TGTGCCAGTAGTTTGATAGGTGGGCCCTCCTATGGCTACACCTTC	CASSLIGGPSYGYTF
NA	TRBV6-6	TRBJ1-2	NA	TGTGCCAGCAGTTCCCCGGGGGGGAAAAATGGCTACACCTTC	CASSSPGGKNGYTF
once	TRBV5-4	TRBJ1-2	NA	TGTGCCAGCAGCCCAGGACAGAATTATGGCTACACCTTC	CASSPGQNYGYTF
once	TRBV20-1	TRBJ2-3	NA	TGCAGTGTCACGTACTCCTCCCCGCAGTATTTT	CSVTYSSPQYF
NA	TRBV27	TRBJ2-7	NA	TGTGCCAGCAGTTTTACGGGGGGCGAGGTAGTGCCCCGACACGAGCAGTACTTC	CASSFTGGEVVPRHEQYF
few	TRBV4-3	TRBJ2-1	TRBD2	TGCGCCAGCAGCCAAACTAGCGGGGGGGCCTACAATGAGCAGTTCTTC	CASSQTSGGAYNEQFF
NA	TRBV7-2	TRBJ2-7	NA	TGTGCCAGCAGCTTCTCCTACGAGCAGTACTTC	CASSFSYEQYF
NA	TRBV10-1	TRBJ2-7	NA	TGCGCCAGCAGTGAGTCGACAAGGGTCGGGGCCTACGAGCAGTACTTC	CASSESTRVGAYEQYF
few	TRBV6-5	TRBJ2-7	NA	TGTGCCATCAGTGGGCTAGCGCAGACCTACGAGCAGTACTTC	CAISGLAQTYEQYF